The clone carrying this T cell receptor beta chain is medium-sized in the sample. This record belongs to a study of graft-versus-host responses after intestinal transplantation. Study-wide results and limits: Analysis identified GvH clones in recipient marrow, with some appearing first in ileum or blood.

Responder cells labeled with CFSE (around 200,000) were co-plated with irradiated stimulator cells labeled with violet dye (around 200,000). After the reaction, proliferating CFSE-low CD3+CD4+ and CD3+CD8+ responders were sorted. Assay: immunoSEQ multiplex PCR; the TCRdb copy retains only in-frame clones and omits some. The table has about 10,000 clones, roughly 38% seen once; the top ten hold about 12%. Trimming took 0 bases from V and 4 from J, leaving 15 bases between them. From germline, CDR1 is SGDLS and CDR2 YYNGEE. There are 16 residues in the CDR3. The chain uses TRBV9 and TRBJ2-3; no clear D gene. Here the sequenced sample was alloreactive CD8+ T cells from a mixed lymphocyte reaction culture, taken before intestinal transplant. Subset defined: CFSE-low proliferating T cells sorted from roughly six-day pre-transplant mixed lymphocyte reaction (GvH or HvG direction). The origin of this receptor is a human patient who received an intestinal transplant. DNA for the CDR3: TGTGCCAGCAGCGTAGACGGGTTGGGTCTGCCAGATACGCAGTATTTT. Translated, it gives CASSVDGLGLPDTQYF.